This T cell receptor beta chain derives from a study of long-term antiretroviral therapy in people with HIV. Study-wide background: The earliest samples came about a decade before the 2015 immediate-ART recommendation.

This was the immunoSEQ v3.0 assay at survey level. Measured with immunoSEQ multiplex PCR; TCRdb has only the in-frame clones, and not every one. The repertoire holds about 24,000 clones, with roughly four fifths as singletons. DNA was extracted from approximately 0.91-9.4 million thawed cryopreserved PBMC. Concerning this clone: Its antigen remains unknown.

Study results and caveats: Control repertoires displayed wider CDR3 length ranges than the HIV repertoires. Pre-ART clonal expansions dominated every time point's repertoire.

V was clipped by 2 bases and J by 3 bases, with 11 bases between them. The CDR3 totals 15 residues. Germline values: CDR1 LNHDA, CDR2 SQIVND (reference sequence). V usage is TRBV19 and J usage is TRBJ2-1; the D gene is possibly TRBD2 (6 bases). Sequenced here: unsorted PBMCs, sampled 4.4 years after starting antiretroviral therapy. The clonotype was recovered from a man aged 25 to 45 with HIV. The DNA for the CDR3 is TGTGCCAGTAGTATAAGTAAAGCGGGCTACAATGAGCAGTTCTTC. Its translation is CASSISKAGYNEQFF.